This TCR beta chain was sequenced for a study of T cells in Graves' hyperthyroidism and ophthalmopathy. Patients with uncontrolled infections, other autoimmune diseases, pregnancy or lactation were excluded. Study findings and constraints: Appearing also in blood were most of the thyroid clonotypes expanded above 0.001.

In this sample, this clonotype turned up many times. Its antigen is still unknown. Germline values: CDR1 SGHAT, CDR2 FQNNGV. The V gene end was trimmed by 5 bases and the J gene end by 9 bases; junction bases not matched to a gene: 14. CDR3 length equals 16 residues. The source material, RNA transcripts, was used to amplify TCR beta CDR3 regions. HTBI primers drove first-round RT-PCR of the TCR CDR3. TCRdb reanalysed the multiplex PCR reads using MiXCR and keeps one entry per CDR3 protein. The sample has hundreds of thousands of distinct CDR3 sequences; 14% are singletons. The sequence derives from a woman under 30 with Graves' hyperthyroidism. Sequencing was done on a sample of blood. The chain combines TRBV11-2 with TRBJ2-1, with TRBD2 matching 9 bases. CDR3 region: CASSATWAGGPSEQFF. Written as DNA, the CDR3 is TGTGCCAGCAGCGCCACGTGGGCGGGAGGGCCTAGTGAGCAGTTCTTC.